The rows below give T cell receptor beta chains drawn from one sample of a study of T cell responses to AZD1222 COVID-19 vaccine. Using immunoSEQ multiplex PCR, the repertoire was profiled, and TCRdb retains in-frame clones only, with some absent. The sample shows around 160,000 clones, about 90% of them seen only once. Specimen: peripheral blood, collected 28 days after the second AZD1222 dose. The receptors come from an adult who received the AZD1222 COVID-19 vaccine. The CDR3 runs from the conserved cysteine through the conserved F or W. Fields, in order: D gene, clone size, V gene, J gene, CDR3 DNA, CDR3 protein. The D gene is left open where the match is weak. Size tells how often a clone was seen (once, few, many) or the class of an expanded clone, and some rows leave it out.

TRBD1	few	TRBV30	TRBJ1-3	TGTGCCTGGAGGCGACAGGGGTATGGAAACACCATATATTTT	CAWRRQGYGNTIYF
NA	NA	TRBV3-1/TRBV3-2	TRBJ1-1	TGTGCCAGCAGCCAAGGGGGAGGGACTGAAGCTTTCTTT	CASSQGGGTEAFF
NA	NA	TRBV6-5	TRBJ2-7	TGTGCCAGAACGATCCTCGTCGGCAGATACTACGAGCAGTACTTC	CARTILVGRYYEQYF
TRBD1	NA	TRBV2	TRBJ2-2	TGTGCCAGCAGGGCCACAGGGGTGTTGGGGACCGGGGAGCTGTTTTTT	CASRATGVLGTGELFF
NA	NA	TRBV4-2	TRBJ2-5	TGTGCCAGCAGCCAAGATTCGCGGAAAGAGACCCAGTACTTC	CASSQDSRKETQYF
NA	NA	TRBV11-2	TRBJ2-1	TGTGCCAGCAGCAAGCAGAACAATGAGCAGTTCTTC	CASSKQNNEQFF
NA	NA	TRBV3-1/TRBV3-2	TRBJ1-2	TGTGCCAGCAGCCGCCGTTGGGGGACGGGGACCGATTATGGCTACACCTTC	CASSRRWGTGTDYGYTF
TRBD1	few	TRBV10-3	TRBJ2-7	TGTGCCAGCCGGGACAGGTTGAACGAGCAGTACTTC	CASRDRLNEQYF
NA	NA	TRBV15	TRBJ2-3	TGTGCCACCGGACCGAGCCCTCGCCCAGATACGCAGTATTTT	CATGPSPRPDTQYF
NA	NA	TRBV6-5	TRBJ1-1	TGTGCCAGCGGTAGGGGGGAAGACACTGAAGCTTTCTTT	CASGRGEDTEAFF
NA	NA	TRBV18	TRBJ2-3	TGTGCCAGCTCACCACGGTCGGGGACGAGCACAGATACGCAGTATTTT	CASSPRSGTSTDTQYF
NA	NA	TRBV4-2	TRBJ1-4	TGTGCCAGCAGTGGGACGGGACATTCTAATGAAAAACTGTTTTTT	CASSGTGHSNEKLFF